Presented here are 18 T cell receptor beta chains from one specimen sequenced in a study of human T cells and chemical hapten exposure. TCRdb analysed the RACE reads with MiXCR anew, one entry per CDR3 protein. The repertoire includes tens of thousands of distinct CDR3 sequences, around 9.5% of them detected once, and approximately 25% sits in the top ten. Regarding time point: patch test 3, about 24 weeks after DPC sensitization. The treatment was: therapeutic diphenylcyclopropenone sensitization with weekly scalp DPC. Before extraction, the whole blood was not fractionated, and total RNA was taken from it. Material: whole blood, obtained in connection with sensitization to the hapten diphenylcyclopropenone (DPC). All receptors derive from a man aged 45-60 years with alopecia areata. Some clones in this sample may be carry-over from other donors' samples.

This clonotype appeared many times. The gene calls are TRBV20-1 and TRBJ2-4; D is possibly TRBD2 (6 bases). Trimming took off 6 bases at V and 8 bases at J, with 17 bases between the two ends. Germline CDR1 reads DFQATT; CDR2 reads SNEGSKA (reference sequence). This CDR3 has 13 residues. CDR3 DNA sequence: TGCAGTGCAACGACTAGGATTGGTGACATTCAGTACTTC. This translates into CSATTRIGDIQYF.

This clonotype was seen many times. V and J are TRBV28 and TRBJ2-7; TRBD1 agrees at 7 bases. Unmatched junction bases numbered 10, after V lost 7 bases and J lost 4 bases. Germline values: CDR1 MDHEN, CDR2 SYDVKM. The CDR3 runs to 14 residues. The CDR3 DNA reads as TGTGCCAGCACCCGAGACAGGGAATGGTACGAGCAGTACTTC. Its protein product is CASTRDREWYEQYF.

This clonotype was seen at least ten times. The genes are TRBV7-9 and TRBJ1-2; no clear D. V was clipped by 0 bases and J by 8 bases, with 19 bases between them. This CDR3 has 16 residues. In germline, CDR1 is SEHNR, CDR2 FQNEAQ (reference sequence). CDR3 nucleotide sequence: TGTGCCAGCAGCTTAGCAGGTTCCGGACCGCAACGAGGCTACACCTTC. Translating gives CASSLAGSGPQRGYTF. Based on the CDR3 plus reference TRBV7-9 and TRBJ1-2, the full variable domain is DTGVSQNPRHKITKRGQNVTFRCDPISEHNRLYWYRQTLGQGPEFLTYFQNEAQLEKSRLLSDRFSAERPKGSFSTLEIQRTEQGDSAMYLCASSLAGSGPQRGYTFGSGTRLTVV.

CDR3 in amino acids: CASSYPWEQYF. DNA for the CDR3: TGCGCCAGCAGCTACCCCTGGGAGCAGTACTTC. The chain joins TRBV5-1 to TRBJ2-7, with D hard to call. Germline CDR1 is SGHRS and CDR2 is YFSETQ. The length of the CDR3 is 11 residues. V was clipped by 3 bases and J by 7 bases, with 8 bases between them.

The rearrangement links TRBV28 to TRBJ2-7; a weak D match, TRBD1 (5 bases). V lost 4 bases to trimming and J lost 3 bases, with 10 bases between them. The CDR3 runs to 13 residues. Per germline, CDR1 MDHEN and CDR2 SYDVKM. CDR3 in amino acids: CASSSTDNYEQYF. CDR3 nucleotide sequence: TGTGCCAGCAGTTCGACAGACAACTACGAGCAGTACTTC.

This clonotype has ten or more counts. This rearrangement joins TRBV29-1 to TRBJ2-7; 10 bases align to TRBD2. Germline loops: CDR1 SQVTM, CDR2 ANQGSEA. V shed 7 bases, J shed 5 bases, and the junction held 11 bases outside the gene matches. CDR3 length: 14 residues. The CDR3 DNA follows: TGCAGCGCCGAGGGGCCTAGCGGGAGCGACGAGCAGTACTTC. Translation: CSAEGPSGSDEQYF.

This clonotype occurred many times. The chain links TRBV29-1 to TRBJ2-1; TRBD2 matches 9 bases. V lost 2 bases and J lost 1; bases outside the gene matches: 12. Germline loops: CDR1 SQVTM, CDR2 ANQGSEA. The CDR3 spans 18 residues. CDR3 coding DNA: TGCAGCGTTGAACCCTTCCTTATTAGCGGGAGTTCCTACAATGAGCAGTTCTTC. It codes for CSVEPFLISGSSYNEQFF.

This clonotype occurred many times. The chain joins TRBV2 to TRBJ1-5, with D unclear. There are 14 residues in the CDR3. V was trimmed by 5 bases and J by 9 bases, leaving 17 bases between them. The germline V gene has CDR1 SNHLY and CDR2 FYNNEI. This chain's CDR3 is CASSNGPGQRPQHF. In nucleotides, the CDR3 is TGTGCCAGCAGTAACGGGCCGGGCCAGAGGCCCCAGCATTTT.

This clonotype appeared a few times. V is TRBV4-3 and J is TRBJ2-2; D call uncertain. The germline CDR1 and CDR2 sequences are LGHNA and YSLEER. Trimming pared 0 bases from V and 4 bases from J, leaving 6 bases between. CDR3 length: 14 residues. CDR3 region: CASSQEALTGELFF. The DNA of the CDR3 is TGCGCCAGCAGCCAAGAGGCACTCACCGGGGAGCTGTTTTTT.

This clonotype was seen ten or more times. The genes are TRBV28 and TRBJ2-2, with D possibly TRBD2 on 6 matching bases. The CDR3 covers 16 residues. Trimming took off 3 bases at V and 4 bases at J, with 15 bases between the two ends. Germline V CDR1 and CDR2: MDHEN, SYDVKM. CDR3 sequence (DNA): TGTGCCAGCAGTTTGGGACTCCTTATCGGCACCGGGGAGCTGTTTTTT. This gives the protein CASSLGLLIGTGELFF.

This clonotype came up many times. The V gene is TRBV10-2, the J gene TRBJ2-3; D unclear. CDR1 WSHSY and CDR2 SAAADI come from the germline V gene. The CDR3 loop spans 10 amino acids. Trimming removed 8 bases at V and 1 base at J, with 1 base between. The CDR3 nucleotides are TGCGCCAGCGGCACAGATACGCAGTATTTT. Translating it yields CASGTDTQYF.

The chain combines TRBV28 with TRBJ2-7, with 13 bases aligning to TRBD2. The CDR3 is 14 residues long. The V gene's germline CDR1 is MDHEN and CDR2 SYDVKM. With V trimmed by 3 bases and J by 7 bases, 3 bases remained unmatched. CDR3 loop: CASSFTSGREEQYF. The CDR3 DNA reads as TGTGCCAGCAGTTTCACTAGCGGGAGGGAGGAGCAGTACTTC.

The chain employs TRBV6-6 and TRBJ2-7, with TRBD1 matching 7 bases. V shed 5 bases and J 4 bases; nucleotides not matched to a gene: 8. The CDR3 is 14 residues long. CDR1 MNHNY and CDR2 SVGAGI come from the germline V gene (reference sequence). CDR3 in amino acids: CASSRDSARYEQYF. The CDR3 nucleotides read TGTGCCAGCAGTCGGGACAGTGCTAGGTACGAGCAGTACTTC.

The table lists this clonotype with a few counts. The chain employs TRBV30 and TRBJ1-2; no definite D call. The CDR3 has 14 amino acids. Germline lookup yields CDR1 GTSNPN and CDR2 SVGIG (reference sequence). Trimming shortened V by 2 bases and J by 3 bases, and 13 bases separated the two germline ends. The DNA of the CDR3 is TGTGCCTGGAGTCCCCTCAGGTTCGACTATGGCTACACCTTC. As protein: CAWSPLRFDYGYTF.

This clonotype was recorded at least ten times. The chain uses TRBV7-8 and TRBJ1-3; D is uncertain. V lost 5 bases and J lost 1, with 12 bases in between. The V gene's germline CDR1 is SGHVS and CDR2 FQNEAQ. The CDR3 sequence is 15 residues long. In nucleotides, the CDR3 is TGTGCCAGCAGCCTTTCTTTAGGGTCTGGAAACACCATATATTTT. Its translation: CASSLSLGSGNTIYF.

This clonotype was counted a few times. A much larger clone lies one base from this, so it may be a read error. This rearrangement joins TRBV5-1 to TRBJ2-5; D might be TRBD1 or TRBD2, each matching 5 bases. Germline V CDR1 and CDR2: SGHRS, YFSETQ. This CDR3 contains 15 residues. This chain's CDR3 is CTSSSPGPRVETQYF. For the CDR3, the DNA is TGCACCAGCAGCTCCCCGGGACCACGAGTGGAGACCCAGTACTTC.

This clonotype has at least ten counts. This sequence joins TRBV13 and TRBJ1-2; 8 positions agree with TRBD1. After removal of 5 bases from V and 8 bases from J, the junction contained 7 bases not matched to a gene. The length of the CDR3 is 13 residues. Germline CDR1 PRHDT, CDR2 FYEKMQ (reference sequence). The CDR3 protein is CASSRQGSGGYTF. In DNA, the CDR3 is TGTGCCAGCAGCAGACAGGGGAGTGGCGGCTACACCTTC.

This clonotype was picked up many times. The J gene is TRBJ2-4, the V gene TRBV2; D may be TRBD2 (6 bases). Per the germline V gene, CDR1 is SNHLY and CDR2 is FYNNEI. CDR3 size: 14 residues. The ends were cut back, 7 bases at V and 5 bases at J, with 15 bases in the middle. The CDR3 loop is CASIKETRQNIQYF. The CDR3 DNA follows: TGTGCCAGCATTAAGGAGACTAGGCAAAACATTCAGTACTTC.